This T cell receptor (beta chain) was found in a study of CD8 T cells in Susac syndrome (dated by TCRdb to between 2019 and 2020). Turning to the overall study: Repertoire sequencing was used to test whether CD8+ T cell activation and differentiation in Susac syndrome was antigen driven. Study-level results and caveats: The TCR sequencing and HLA analysis was acknowledged to have included a relatively small number of individuals.

RNA was extracted using the RNeasy kit, and about 0.5 to 1 microgram was reverse transcribed with random hexamers. TCR beta CDR3 regions were amplified with the immunoSEQ multiplex PCR assay covering 54 Vbeta and 13 Jbeta segments. PCR amplification bias was corrected using a synthetic template baseline for primer optimization and computational correction. The study's processing was this. Reads were annotated to V, D and J genes according to IMGT and were analyzed with immunoSEQ Analyzer, with only productive sequences retained. Clonality was computed as one minus Shannon entropy normalized by log2 of the number of productive unique sequences. For each patient and control, public and private clones were evaluated among the 100 most prevalent clones. Clones were defined as Susac-specific if absent from the healthy and MS cohorts, from approximately 1,100 published viral clones and from other ImmuneACCESS disease sequences. The public reads were quality trimmed at Q25 with fastp and then assembled into clones with MiXCR by TCRdb, keeping productive beta chains. For every CDR3 protein sequence, its rows merge into one entry that carries the most common genes and DNA. These V and J calls originate from TCRdb's pipeline instead of the authors' own analysis. Counted in this sample were 230,000 or so distinct CDR3 sequences; roughly 96% of them appeared once. The top ten clonotypes cover about 0.088% of the sample.

The germline ends are 8 bases apart after V is trimmed by 3 bases and J by 0 bases. Its CDR3 holds 13 amino acids, cysteine through phenylalanine. The read is trimmed to its CDR3 DNA, 39 bases read in frame from base 1. As encoded in the germline V gene (reference sequence), CDR1 is DFQATT while CDR2 is SNEGSKA. Details on this clonotype: The specificity of this receptor is unknown. Base qualities are missing; no much larger clone stands one base away.

Peripheral blood CD8+ and CD4+ T cells from healthy donors, Susac syndrome patients and multiple sclerosis patients were profiled by high-throughput TCR beta sequencing. Treatment-naive patients with stable or active relapsing-remitting disease fulfilling revised McDonald criteria were used as multiple sclerosis controls. Bulk CD8+ and CD4+ T cells were purified by magnetic negative isolation, whereas CD8+ TEMRA cells were enriched by FACS. Blood was drawn into EDTA tubes, processed within 24 hours, and PBMCs were isolated by density gradient centrifugation. PBMCs intended for TCR sequencing were cryopreserved in liquid nitrogen and thawed later in a water bath at 37 degrees C. The sorted or isolated CD4+, CD8+ and CD8+ TEMRA cells reached a purity of at least 90%.

This TCR was recovered from a human donor with multiple sclerosis. Here the chain combines TRBV20-1 and TRBJ2-5, and TRBD1 may be the D gene, going by 5 matching bases. Sequenced material: CD4+ T cells from PBMCs. The CDR3 protein sequence reads: CSARGRDQETQYF. At the DNA level, the sequence is TGCAGTGCTAGGGGCAGGGACCAAGAGACCCAGTACTTC.